This T cell receptor (beta chain) was recovered during a study of cytomegalovirus exposure and HLA in healthy donors. Study-wide results and caveats: The Asian-associated ancestry cluster reportedly had fewer N-insertions than the approximately 690-donor mean in a later analysis.

There are 13 residues in the CDR3. V dropped 8 bases and J dropped 5; count of bases not matched to a gene: 6. Germline V gives CDR1 PRHDT, CDR2 FYEKMQ (reference sequence). This clone was recorded a few times. Its target is not known. PCR amplification relied on 60 Vbeta primers (plus 13 Jbeta primers). Profiled with immunoSEQ multiplex PCR; TCRdb holds only in-frame clones, not every one. Among fewer than 200,000 clones listed, 78% were seen once. This clonotype originated in a female donor in good health and CMV-seronegative. The sequenced material came from PBMCs. V gene TRBV13 combines with J gene TRBJ1-1, with TRBD1 identical over 9 bases. The CDR3 bases are TGTGCCAGCGGTTATGGGACAGGGACTGAAGCTTTCTTT. This translates into CASGYGTGTEAFF.